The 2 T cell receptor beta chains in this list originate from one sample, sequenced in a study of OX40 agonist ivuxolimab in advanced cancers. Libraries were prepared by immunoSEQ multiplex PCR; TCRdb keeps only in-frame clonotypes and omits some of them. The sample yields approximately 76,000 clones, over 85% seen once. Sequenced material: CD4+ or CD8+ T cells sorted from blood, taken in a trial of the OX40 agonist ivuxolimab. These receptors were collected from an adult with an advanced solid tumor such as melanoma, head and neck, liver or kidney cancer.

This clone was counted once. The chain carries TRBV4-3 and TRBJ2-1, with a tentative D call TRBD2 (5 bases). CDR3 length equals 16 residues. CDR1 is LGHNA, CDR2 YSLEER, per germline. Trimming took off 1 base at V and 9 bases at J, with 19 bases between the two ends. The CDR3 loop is CASSQVLAGEGGEQFF. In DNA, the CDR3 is TGCGCCAGCAGCCAAGTACTCGCTGGTGAGGGTGGTGAGCAGTTCTTC.

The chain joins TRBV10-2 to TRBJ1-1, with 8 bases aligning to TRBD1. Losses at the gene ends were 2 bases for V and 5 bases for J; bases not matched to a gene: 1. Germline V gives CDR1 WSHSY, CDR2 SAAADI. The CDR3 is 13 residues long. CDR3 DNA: TGCGCCAGCAGTGAGACAGGGGGTACTGAAGCTTTCTTT. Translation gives CASSETGGTEAFF.